This T cell receptor (beta chain) was profiled in a study of blood T cells in healthy people across ages. This CDR3 is built from 16 residues. Trimming left V 6 bases short and J 0 bases short, with 18 bases between. The germline V gene encodes CDR1 DFQATT and CDR2 SNEGSKA (reference sequence). PCR was performed a second time for 7 to 11 cycles using a sample-barcoded 5' primer and a J-beta primer mix. TCRdb called the 5' RACE reads again in MiXCR, with one record for every CDR3 protein. Of fewer than 950,000 distinct CDR3 sequences in the sample, roughly 35% were seen once. Sequenced: blood. The receptor's source is a man younger than 35 in good health. The chain recombines TRBV20-1 with TRBJ2-4; the D gene is possibly TRBD1 (6 bases). The CDR3 coding sequence is TGCAGTGCCCCAAAGGGTCAGGGGCTAGCCAAAAACATTCAGTACTTC. Translated, it gives CSAPKGQGLAKNIQYF.